What follows describes a single T cell receptor beta chain. The data derive from a study of blood T cell repertoires in COVID-19. Study as a whole: COVID-19 samples, acute and convalescent, were from the United States, Italy and Spain. In each case, the material was cDNA or gDNA derived from T cells, B-cell-depleted T cells, or PBMCs.

Germline assignment: CDR1 LNHDA and CDR2 SQIVND (reference sequence). Between the trimmed V and J ends, which lost 7 bases and 0 bases, there was a span of 13 bases. CDR3 length: 15 amino acids. Some clones are missing from TCRdb's copy, which holds only in-frame ones; the method was immunoSEQ multiplex PCR. Seen here are 230,000 or so clones, around 86% observed once, and the top ten hold approximately 5.4%. The sequence derives from a human donor in a cohort sampled during active COVID-19. This chain links TRBV19 with TRBJ2-4, with TRBD2 as a possible D gene (5 bases). The source material was peripheral blood. CDR3 sequence: CASTPSGLAKNIQYF. DNA of the CDR3: TGTGCCAGTACCCCGAGCGGTCTAGCCAAAAACATTCAGTACTTC.